Listed below are T cell receptor beta chains from one sample, sequenced in a study of shared clonotypes between healthy human individuals. Method: immunoSEQ multiplex PCR; TCRdb's copy keeps in-frame clones and lacks some. The table has more than 1.2 million clones, around 98.5% seen once; the top ten hold 0.36%. The material sequenced was naive CD4+ T cells sorted from blood. The receptors were gathered from a man aged 30-40 years in good health. The CDR3 runs from the conserved cysteine through the conserved F or W. D genes are given only for firm matches. Where a row states a size, it is once, few, many or the class of an expanded clone; other rows omit it.

D gene: NA
clone size: NA
V gene: TRBV5-1
J gene: TRBJ1-1
CDR3 protein: CASSFFDRSTEAFF
CDR3 DNA: TGCGCCAGCAGCTTCTTCGACAGGTCCACTGAAGCTTTCTTT

D gene: TRBD2
clone size: NA
V gene: TRBV28
J gene: TRBJ2-1
CDR3 protein: CASRLAGVRYNEQFF
CDR3 DNA: TGTGCCAGCAGACTAGCGGGAGTGAGATACAATGAGCAGTTCTTC

D gene: TRBD2
clone size: NA
V gene: TRBV11-2
J gene: TRBJ2-3
CDR3 protein: CASSFPRTSGSYSDTQYF
CDR3 DNA: TGTGCCAGCAGCTTCCCCAGGACTAGCGGGAGTTATTCAGATACGCAGTATTTT

D gene: NA
clone size: NA
V gene: TRBV18
J gene: TRBJ1-2
CDR3 protein: CASSHEERAYGYTF
CDR3 DNA: TGTGCCAGCTCACACGAGGAGAGGGCCTATGGCTACACCTTC

D gene: TRBD1
clone size: NA
V gene: TRBV7-9
J gene: TRBJ1-2
CDR3 protein: CASSLGQGGNYGYTF
CDR3 DNA: TGTGCCAGCAGCCTAGGACAGGGGGGGAACTATGGCTACACCTTC

D gene: NA
clone size: NA
V gene: TRBV11-3
J gene: TRBJ2-3
CDR3 protein: CASSLVDTDTQYF
CDR3 DNA: TGTGCCAGCAGCTTAGTGGACACAGATACGCAGTATTTT

D gene: TRBD1
clone size: NA
V gene: TRBV4-1
J gene: TRBJ2-7
CDR3 protein: CASSQLRWTGDAYEQYF
CDR3 DNA: TGCGCCAGCAGCCAGCTCAGGTGGACAGGGGATGCCTACGAGCAGTACTTC

D gene: TRBD1
clone size: NA
V gene: TRBV10-2
J gene: TRBJ1-2
CDR3 protein: CASAWGDRVYGYTF
CDR3 DNA: TGCGCCAGTGCCTGGGGGGACAGGGTCTATGGCTACACCTTC

D gene: TRBD1
clone size: NA
V gene: TRBV5-1
J gene: TRBJ1-1
CDR3 protein: CASSLVPGTGMNTEAFF
CDR3 DNA: TGCGCCAGCAGCTTAGTCCCCGGGACAGGAATGAACACTGAAGCTTTCTTT

D gene: NA
clone size: NA
V gene: TRBV7-2
J gene: TRBJ2-5
CDR3 protein: CASSRDGRGRGGETQYF
CDR3 DNA: TGTGCCAGCAGCCGCGACGGGCGGGGACGAGGAGGAGAGACCCAGTACTTC

D gene: TRBD2
clone size: NA
V gene: TRBV11-1
J gene: TRBJ2-5
CDR3 protein: CASSPRRAGVGETQYF
CDR3 DNA: TGTGCCAGCAGCCCTCGGAGAGCGGGAGTTGGAGAGACCCAGTACTTC

D gene: TRBD2
clone size: NA
V gene: TRBV6-1
J gene: TRBJ2-3
CDR3 protein: CASSDAGLAGGADTQYF
CDR3 DNA: TGTGCCAGCAGTGACGCGGGACTAGCGGGAGGTGCAGATACGCAGTATTTT

D gene: NA
clone size: NA
V gene: TRBV5-1
J gene: TRBJ1-3
CDR3 protein: CASSLEPGSSDTIYF
CDR3 DNA: TGCGCCAGCAGCTTGGAACCGGGCTCGAGCGACACCATATATTTT

D gene: NA
clone size: once
V gene: TRBV30
J gene: TRBJ1-5
CDR3 protein: CAEGGGGQPQHF
CDR3 DNA: TGTGCCGAGGGGGGAGGGGGTCAGCCCCAGCATTTT

D gene: TRBD2
clone size: NA
V gene: TRBV5-1
J gene: TRBJ2-1
CDR3 protein: CASSYSAGGYYNEQFF
CDR3 DNA: TGCGCCAGCAGCTACTCAGCGGGAGGGTACTACAATGAGCAGTTCTTC

D gene: NA
clone size: NA
V gene: TRBV5-1
J gene: TRBJ1-4
CDR3 protein: CASSSGTRGTGPGELFF
CDR3 DNA: TGCGCCAGCAGCTCTGGTACCCGTGGTACAGGCCCCGGGGAACTGTTTTTT

D gene: TRBD2
clone size: NA
V gene: TRBV9
J gene: TRBJ2-7
CDR3 protein: CASSVGTSDYEQYF
CDR3 DNA: TGTGCCAGCAGCGTTGGGACTAGCGACTACGAGCAGTACTTC

D gene: NA
clone size: NA
V gene: TRBV2
J gene: TRBJ1-2
CDR3 protein: CASSMGAGYTF
CDR3 DNA: TGTGCCAGCTCGATGGGAGCTGGCTACACCTTC

D gene: NA
clone size: NA
V gene: TRBV20-1
J gene: TRBJ2-1
CDR3 protein: CSARLYNEQFF
CDR3 DNA: TGCAGTGCCAGACTGTACAATGAGCAGTTCTTC

D gene: TRBD2
clone size: NA
V gene: TRBV29-1
J gene: TRBJ2-3
CDR3 protein: CSSPGGADTQYF
CDR3 DNA: TGCAGCTCTCCGGGAGGGGCAGATACGCAGTATTTT

D gene: NA
clone size: NA
V gene: TRBV4-3
J gene: TRBJ2-7
CDR3 protein: CASSQAAGSYEQYF
CDR3 DNA: TGCGCCAGCAGCCAAGCGGCGGGATCCTACGAGCAGTACTTC

D gene: NA
clone size: NA
V gene: TRBV25-1
J gene: TRBJ1-2
CDR3 protein: CASSTLTDYGYTF
CDR3 DNA: TGTGCCAGCAGTACCCTGACGGACTATGGCTACACCTTC

D gene: NA
clone size: few
V gene: TRBV7-6
J gene: TRBJ1-4
CDR3 protein: CASSLNGKVQANEKLFF
CDR3 DNA: TGTGCCAGCAGCTTAAATGGCAAGGTCCAGGCGAATGAAAAACTGTTTTTT

D gene: NA
clone size: NA
V gene: TRBV7-2
J gene: TRBJ2-3
CDR3 protein: CASSLQGAVADTQYF
CDR3 DNA: TGTGCCAGCAGCCTACAGGGCGCAGTGGCAGATACGCAGTATTTT

D gene: TRBD2
clone size: NA
V gene: TRBV9
J gene: TRBJ2-1
CDR3 protein: CASSVGLAGGNEQFF
CDR3 DNA: TGTGCCAGCAGCGTAGGACTAGCGGGAGGGAATGAGCAGTTCTTC

D gene: TRBD1
clone size: NA
V gene: TRBV10-3
J gene: TRBJ2-6
CDR3 protein: CATPDRAGANVLTF
CDR3 DNA: TGTGCCACCCCGGACAGGGCTGGGGCCAACGTCCTGACTTTC

D gene: TRBD1
clone size: NA
V gene: TRBV18
J gene: TRBJ2-7
CDR3 protein: CASSPDRALSEQYF
CDR3 DNA: TGTGCCAGCTCACCGGACAGGGCCCTTTCCGAGCAGTACTTC

D gene: TRBD1
clone size: NA
V gene: TRBV6-6
J gene: TRBJ2-7
CDR3 protein: CASSPTGMRDEQYF
CDR3 DNA: TGTGCCAGCAGTCCGACAGGGATGCGGGACGAGCAGTACTTC

D gene: NA
clone size: NA
V gene: TRBV30
J gene: TRBJ1-2
CDR3 protein: CAWSDTWGYTF
CDR3 DNA: TGTGCCTGGAGTGATACATGGGGCTACACCTTC

D gene: NA
clone size: NA
V gene: TRBV10-1
J gene: TRBJ2-7
CDR3 protein: CASSPGLYSYEQYF
CDR3 DNA: TGCGCCAGCAGTCCGGGACTCTACTCCTACGAGCAGTACTTC